Following are 25 T cell receptor beta chains from one sample sequenced in a study of identical twins. TCRdb redid the calling of the 5' RACE reads with MiXCR, one entry per CDR3 protein. This sample has hundreds of thousands of distinct CDR3 sequences, with roughly 8% found just once. This sample also appeared in a second study, on yellow fever vaccine responses in identical twins.

The sequenced sample consisted of PBMCs. These receptors were taken from a woman under 30 in good health.

V is TRBV5-5 and J is TRBJ1-5, with unresolved D. CDR1 is SGHKS and CDR2 is YYEKEE in the germline V gene (reference sequence). Trimming took off 2 bases at V and 4 bases at J, with 10 bases between the two ends. The CDR3 runs to 14 residues. CDR3 protein: CASSFEGRNQPQHF. In nucleotides, the CDR3 is TGTGCCAGCAGCTTCGAGGGAAGGAATCAGCCCCAGCATTTT.

This clonotype was recorded at least ten times. The chain is built from TRBV5-6 and TRBJ2-7, with 9 bases that match TRBD2. The length of the CDR3 is 15 residues. Germline V gene data show CDR1 as SGHDT and CDR2 as YYEEEE. The J segment lost 4 bases and the V segment lost 4 bases, leaving 9 bases of the junction unmatched. The CDR3 spells CASSELAGEGYEQYF. In DNA, the CDR3 is TGTGCCAGCAGCGAATTAGCGGGAGAGGGTTACGAGCAGTACTTC.

This clonotype was counted at least ten times. The chain carries TRBV4-1 and TRBJ1-2, with 7 nucleotides matching TRBD1. CDR1 is MGHRA, CDR2 YSYEKL, per germline. V gave up 0 bases and J gave up 0 bases; unmatched junction bases: 7. CDR3 length: 17 residues. The CDR3 region has the DNA TGCGCCAGCAGCCAAGAAGCCGGACAGGCAGCTAACTATGGCTACACCTTC. Protein sequence: CASSQEAGQAANYGYTF.

This clonotype was counted a few times. This sequence joins TRBV29-1 and TRBJ2-7; either TRBD1 or TRBD2 may supply D (6 bases each). Germline V CDR1 and CDR2: SQVTM, ANQGSEA. V was shortened by 6 bases and J by 2 bases, with 23 bases between the two germline ends. The CDR3 totals 16 residues. CDR3 DNA: TGCAGCGTGACCACAACCGGGGGCAATGGGGCCTACGAGCAGTACTTC. It translates to CSVTTTGGNGAYEQYF.

Ten or more counts support this clonotype. CDR3: CASSVGLAGASFSGTDTQYF. The CDR3 region has the DNA TGTGCCAGCAGCGTAGGACTAGCGGGAGCCTCTTTCTCGGGCACAGATACGCAGTATTTT. The gene calls are TRBV11-2 and TRBJ2-3; 13 bases align to TRBD2. CDR1 and CDR2 (germline): SGHAT, FQNNGV. Trimming removed 5 bases from V and 1 base from J; junction bases left unmatched: 15. This CDR3 has 20 residues.

The chain joins TRBV10-3 to TRBJ2-7, with D unclear. V lost 6 bases to trimming and J lost 1 base, with 7 bases between them. This CDR3 has 12 amino acids. Germline-derived CDR1 and CDR2 are ENHRY and SYGVKD. This CDR3 is CAISTVSYEQYF. In DNA, the CDR3 is TGTGCCATCAGCACAGTTTCCTACGAGCAGTACTTC.

V is TRBV10-3 and J is TRBJ2-6; unclear D gene. From germline, CDR1 is ENHRY and CDR2 SYGVKD. The CDR3 is made up of 14 amino acids. V lost 7 bases, J lost 0 bases, and 7 bases lay in between. CDR3 sequence reads: CAITWDSGANVLTF. In DNA, the CDR3 is TGTGCCATCACTTGGGACTCTGGGGCCAACGTCCTGACTTTC.

This clonotype was seen a handful of times. The rearrangement links TRBV5-5 to TRBJ1-1; D unresolved. V was pared by 3 bases and J by 4 bases, with 10 bases between. The CDR3 covers 13 residues. Germline CDR1 is SGHKS and CDR2 is YYEKEE (reference sequence). CDR3: CASSSIPGTEAFF. CDR3 nucleotides: TGTGCCAGCAGCTCCATCCCCGGCACTGAAGCTTTCTTT.

In this sample, this clonotype turned up many times. This chain links TRBV7-9 with TRBJ2-5, with D unclear. Trimming shortened V by 4 bases and J by 4 bases, and 16 bases separated the two germline ends. The CDR3 has 15 residues. Germline assignment: CDR1 SEHNR and CDR2 FQNEAQ (reference sequence). Here the CDR3 DNA reads TGTGCCAGCAGCTCCGACCCGCCATTTCGAGAGACCCAGTACTTC. Its translation: CASSSDPPFRETQYF.

The V gene is TRBV13, the J gene TRBJ2-7; TRBD1 aligns across 7 bases. Germline V lookup: CDR1 PRHDT, CDR2 FYEKMQ (reference sequence). V was clipped by 8 bases and J by 3 bases; unmatched bases: 13. The CDR3 has 15 amino acids. The CDR3: CASGRTGEPYYEQYF. CDR3 in DNA: TGTGCCAGCGGAAGAACAGGGGAACCATACTACGAGCAGTACTTC.

This clonotype has only a few counts. The chain has TRBV6-5 and TRBJ1-2; weak D call: TRBD1 (6 bases). Trimming left V 3 bases short and J 3 bases short, with 11 bases between. Germline V CDR1 and CDR2: MNHEY, SVGAGI. This CDR3 is 14 amino acids long. CDR3 in amino acids: CASSYRGLDYGYTF. In DNA form, the CDR3 reads TGTGCCAGCAGTTATCGGGGGCTGGACTATGGCTACACCTTC.

This clonotype was recorded many times. This chain joins TRBV7-8 and TRBJ2-6; D is uncertain. The CDR3 spans 14 residues. Germline V gene data show CDR1 as SGHVS and CDR2 as FQNEAQ. V lost 5 bases to trimming and J lost 4 bases, with 9 bases between them. CDR3 protein: CASSRVAGANVLTF. In DNA form, the CDR3 reads TGTGCCAGCAGCAGGGTTGCCGGGGCCAACGTCCTGACTTTC. Complete variable domain (other parts from reference TRBV7-8 and TRBJ2-6): GAGVSQSPRYKVAKRGQDVALRCDPISGHVSLFWYQQALGQGPEFLTYFQNEAQLDKSGLPSDRFFAERPEGSVSTLKIQRTQQEDSAVYLCASSRVAGANVLTFGAGSRLTVL.

This clonotype has ten or more counts. The chain recombines TRBV2 with TRBJ2-2; 7 bases match TRBD1. The CDR3 extends over 13 amino acids. The germline CDR1 and CDR2 sequences are SNHLY and FYNNEI. V was pared by 6 bases and J by 5 bases, with 3 bases of the junction left unmatched. The chain's CDR3 is CASRDRDTGELFF. CDR3 in DNA: TGTGCCAGCAGAGACAGGGATACCGGGGAGCTGTTTTTT.

CDR3 in DNA: TGTGCCAGCGCTTGGAGGAGGGTGAGGGGCACTGAAGCTTTCTTT. Protein product: CASAWRRVRGTEAFF. V is TRBV11-2 and J is TRBJ1-1, with D perhaps TRBD1 (5 bases). Germline values: CDR1 SGHAT, CDR2 FQNNGV. Trimming removed 8 bases at V and 4 bases at J, with 20 bases between. The CDR3 is 15 amino acids.

This clonotype was seen a few times. The genes are TRBV7-2 and TRBJ2-3; TRBD2 matches at 9 bases. The CDR3 runs to 16 residues. The V and J ends lost 3 bases and 2 bases, in that order; junction bases with no gene match: 6. Germline V lookup: CDR1 SGHTA, CDR2 FQGNSA. CDR3 bases: TGTGCCAGCAGCTTCCTTAGCGGGAGTCTCACAGATACGCAGTATTTT. Protein product: CASSFLSGSLTDTQYF.

This clonotype was seen a handful of times. The chain recombines TRBV15 with TRBJ2-1, with TRBD1 matching over 7 bases. The CDR3 length is 15 residues. The V and J ends lost 0 bases and 7 bases, in that order; junction bases with no gene match: 6. CDR1 is LNHNV, CDR2 YYDKDF, per germline (reference sequence). CDR3 protein: CATSRDDRVTNEQFF. Written as DNA, the CDR3 is TGTGCCACCAGCAGAGATGACAGGGTGACAAATGAGCAGTTCTTC.

The table lists this clonotype with many counts. Compared with germline, one end of the junction differs, possibly owing to a read error. The chain joins TRBV5-1 to TRBJ2-2, with a weak D call TRBD2 (6 bases). The CDR3 runs to 11 residues. Germline V CDR1 and CDR2: SGHRS, YFSETQ. This chain's CDR3 is CASSFGGELFF. As DNA, the CDR3 is TGTGCCAGCAGTTTCGGGGGAGAGCTGTTTTTT.

This chain connects TRBV7-8 to TRBJ2-1; 9 bases line up with TRBD2. V shed 6 bases and J 8 bases; nucleotides not matched to a gene: 8. The germline gives CDR1 SGHVS, CDR2 FQNEAQ. The CDR3 loop spans 14 amino acids. CDR3 nucleotides: TGTGCCAGCAGAAGTCTAGCGGGAATGGATGAGCAGTTCTTC. The encoded protein is CASRSLAGMDEQFF.

The CDR3 nucleotides are TGTGCCAGCAGCTTCACAGGGAGAACGGGAGAAAAACTGTTTTTT. Translated, it gives CASSFTGRTGEKLFF. The V and J genes are TRBV7-9 and TRBJ1-4, with D perhaps matching TRBD1 (6 bases). CDR3 length: 15 amino acids. The V gene's germline CDR1 is SEHNR and CDR2 FQNEAQ (reference sequence). V dropped 3 bases and J dropped 8 bases, with 16 bases sitting between them. Based on the CDR3 plus reference TRBV7-9 and TRBJ1-4, the full variable domain is DTGVSQNPRHKITKRGQNVTFRCDPISEHNRLYWYRQTLGQGPEFLTYFQNEAQLEKSRLLSDRFSAERPKGSFSTLEIQRTEQGDSAMYLCASSFTGRTGEKLFFGSGTQLSVL.

Concerning this clonotype itself: Germline is not matched at one junction end, which may reflect a read error. The rearrangement uses TRBV12-3 or TRBV12-4 and TRBJ2-3, with D perhaps TRBD2 (6 bases). This CDR3 is built from 18 residues. CDR3 in amino acids: CTSSLLAAPVSSTDTQYF. Here the CDR3 DNA reads TGTACCAGCAGTTTATTAGCGGCCCCGGTTTCTAGCACAGATACGCAGTATTTT.

The genes are TRBV19 and TRBJ2-1; D unresolved. The V gene lost 7 bases and the J gene lost 4 bases, with 14 bases spanning the gap. The CDR3 sequence is 14 residues long. Germline CDR1 LNHDA, CDR2 SQIVND (reference sequence). This CDR3 is CASTSPGQYNEQFF. The CDR3, as DNA: TGTGCCAGTACCAGTCCTGGGCAGTACAATGAGCAGTTCTTC. The complete variable domain, with remaining parts taken from reference TRBV19 and TRBJ2-1, reads DGGITQSPKYLFRKEGQNVTLSCEQNLNHDAMYWYRQDPGQGLRLIYYSQIVNDFQKGDIAEGYSVSREKKESFPLTVTSAQKNPTAFYLCASTSPGQYNEQFFGPGTRLTVL.

The chain uses TRBV14 and TRBJ2-7, with a possible D match to TRBD1 (5 bases). This CDR3 contains 15 residues. Germline assignment: CDR1 SGHDN and CDR2 FVKESK. V dropped 1 base and J dropped 3 bases, with 13 bases sitting between them. CDR3 in amino acids: CASSQGKGPGYEQYF. The CDR3 bases are TGTGCCAGCAGCCAAGGGAAGGGGCCGGGCTACGAGCAGTACTTC.

The V call is TRBV6-5, the J call TRBJ2-7; D not resolved. The CDR3 is 14 residues long. Trimming removed 0 bases from V and 0 bases from J, with 6 bases in between. Germline V CDR1 and CDR2: MNHEY, SVGAGI. The CDR3 is CASSYSISSYEQYF. Written as DNA, the CDR3 is TGTGCCAGCAGTTACTCGATCAGCTCCTACGAGCAGTACTTC.

This clonotype appeared a few times. The chain has TRBV6-2 or TRBV6-3 and TRBJ1-4; perhaps TRBD1 as D (6 bases). In germline, CDR1 is MNHEY, CDR2 SVGEGT. V gave up 7 bases and J gave up 3 bases, with 15 bases separating them. The CDR3 sequence is 15 residues long. CDR3 bases: TGTGCCAGCACCGAACCAGGGGCGGCTAATGAAAAACTGTTTTTT. It specifies CASTEPGAANEKLFF.

The J gene is TRBJ2-1, the V gene TRBV19, with 10 bases that match TRBD2. The V gene's germline CDR1 is LNHDA and CDR2 SQIVND (reference sequence). This CDR3 comprises 15 residues. The junction had 7 bases not matched to a gene; V was cut back by 2 bases and J by 9 bases. The CDR3 DNA reads as TGTGCCAGTAGTATAACCGGACTAGCGGCGGGTGAGCAGTTCTTC. The encoded protein is CASSITGLAAGEQFF.